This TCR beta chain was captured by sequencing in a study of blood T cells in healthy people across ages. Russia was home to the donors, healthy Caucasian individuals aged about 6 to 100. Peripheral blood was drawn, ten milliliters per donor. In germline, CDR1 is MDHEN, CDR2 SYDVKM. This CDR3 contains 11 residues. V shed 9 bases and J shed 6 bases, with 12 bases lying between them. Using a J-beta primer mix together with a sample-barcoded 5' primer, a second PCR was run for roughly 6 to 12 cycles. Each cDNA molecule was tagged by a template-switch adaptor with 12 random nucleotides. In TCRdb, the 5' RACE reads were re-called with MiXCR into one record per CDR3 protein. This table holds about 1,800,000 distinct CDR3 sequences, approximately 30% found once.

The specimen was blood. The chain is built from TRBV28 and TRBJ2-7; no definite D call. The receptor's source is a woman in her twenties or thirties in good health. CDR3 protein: CASLWGSEQYF. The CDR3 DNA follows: TGTGCCAGTCTTTGGGGTTCCGAGCAGTACTTC.